This T cell receptor beta chain is drawn from a study of CD8 T cell repertoires and HIV-1 epitope variants. Overall study context: Epitopes were three Gag families plus Nef HW9 and YT9.

This clone was picked up a small number of times. The antigen is not known. The CDR3 is 16 residues long. V dropped 0 bases and J dropped 3; count of bases not matched to a gene: 4. Germline V gene lookup returns CDR1 SEHNR and CDR2 FQNEAQ (reference sequence). The method was immunoSEQ multiplex PCR; TCRdb's version includes in-frame clones alone and lacks a portion of them. The sample has 5,000 to 6,500 clones; 65% to 70% are singletons. The sample was cultured CD8+ T cells derived from PBMCs. The rearrangement links TRBV7-9 to TRBJ2-7, with TRBD1 matching 11 bases. The source is a male donor with HIV. As DNA, the CDR3 is TGTGCCAGCAGCTTAGCGGGACAGGGGGTGGACTACGAGCAGTACTTC. It codes for CASSLAGQGVDYEQYF. The full variable domain, rest sourced from reference TRBV7-9 and TRBJ2-7, is DTGVSQNPRHKITKRGQNVTFRCDPISEHNRLYWYRQTLGQGPEFLTYFQNEAQLEKSRLLSDRFSAERPKGSFSTLEIQRTEQGDSAMYLCASSLAGQGVDYEQYFGPGTRLTVT.